This TCR beta chain appears in the sequencing data of a study of blood T cell repertoires in COVID-19. This clone turned up a few times. In the original workflow: Quantification of nucleated cells was approximated via reference gene primer amplification. The method was immunoSEQ multiplex PCR; TCRdb's version includes in-frame clones alone and lacks a portion of them. V and J calls and clone size are copied from that table; D and trimming were computed from the DNA. The profile covers a few hundred thousand clones, with approximately 91% appearing a single time and 2% to 3% taken by the ten largest. Seattle researchers signed up patients amid active infection and tracked them longitudinally. CDR3 length: 13 residues. Germline lookup yields CDR1 SGHDT and CDR2 YYEEEE. V was cut by 0 bases and J by 8 bases, with 11 bases left in between.

The material sequenced was peripheral blood. This clonotype was obtained from a person aged 18 to 29 with COVID-19, enrolled during active disease. This chain joins TRBV5-6 and TRBJ1-1; no clear D. DNA for the CDR3: TGTGCCAGCAGCTTGGCCTTCGGAGAGGAAGCTTTCTTT. This translates into CASSLAFGEEAFF.